The present TCR beta chain was sequenced within a study of T cell repertoires in cytomegalovirus infection. Study-level background: It can be stated that public TCR beta signatures indicated CMV infection as well as a matching HLA type. Study-level points and caveats: Clonotypes of TCR beta that were HLA-C-restricted and CMV-specific dominated the ex vivo response.

Of note for this clonotype: Its antigen is not known.

TCRdb ran MiXCR on the reads and lists one entry per CDR3 protein. The sample records under 850,000 distinct CDR3 sequences, roughly 30% being singletons. CDR3 size: 13 residues. V gave up 8 bases and J gave up 4 bases; unmatched junction bases: 6. CDR1 and CDR2 (germline): MNHEY, SMNVEV (reference sequence). The rearrangement uses TRBV27 and TRBJ2-5, with 8 bases aligning to TRBD2. Sequenced material: cultured PBMCs, taken from culture after CMV antigen stimulation. The receptor comes from a human donor in good health (CMV status not recorded). Some clones in this sample may be carry-over from other donors' samples. This CDR3 reads CASGTRSGETQYF. CDR3 in DNA: TGTGCCAGCGGGACTAGGTCCGGAGAGACCCAGTACTTC.